The present T cell receptor beta chain was sequenced within a study of T cell repertoires in cytomegalovirus infection. Study at large: CMV epitopes used comprised recently identified HLA-C-restricted ones and well-studied HLA-B-restricted ones.

In germline, CDR1 is MNHEY, CDR2 SVGAGI. After removal of 8 bases from V and 3 bases from J, the junction contained 18 bases not matched to a gene. The CDR3 runs 17 residues. Study observations and caveats: Pooled public TCR beta family frequency picked out CMV carriers with the relevant HLA.

MiXCR was run by TCRdb on the reads, yielding one entry per CDR3 protein. The sample shows about a million distinct CDR3 sequences, approximately 31% of them seen only once. Worth noting for this clonotype: The antigen remains undetermined.

The chain links TRBV6-5 to TRBJ1-2, with 7 bases fitting TRBD1. The sequenced sample was cultured CD8+ T cells from PBMCs, obtained from culture after CMV antigen stimulation. The receptor was isolated from a human donor in good health (CMV status not recorded). Some clones in this sample may be carry-over from other donors' samples. CDR3 bases: TGTGCCAGCGGACTTTCAAAGACAGGGAAAGGGGACTATGGCTACACCTTC. It encodes CASGLSKTGKGDYGYTF.